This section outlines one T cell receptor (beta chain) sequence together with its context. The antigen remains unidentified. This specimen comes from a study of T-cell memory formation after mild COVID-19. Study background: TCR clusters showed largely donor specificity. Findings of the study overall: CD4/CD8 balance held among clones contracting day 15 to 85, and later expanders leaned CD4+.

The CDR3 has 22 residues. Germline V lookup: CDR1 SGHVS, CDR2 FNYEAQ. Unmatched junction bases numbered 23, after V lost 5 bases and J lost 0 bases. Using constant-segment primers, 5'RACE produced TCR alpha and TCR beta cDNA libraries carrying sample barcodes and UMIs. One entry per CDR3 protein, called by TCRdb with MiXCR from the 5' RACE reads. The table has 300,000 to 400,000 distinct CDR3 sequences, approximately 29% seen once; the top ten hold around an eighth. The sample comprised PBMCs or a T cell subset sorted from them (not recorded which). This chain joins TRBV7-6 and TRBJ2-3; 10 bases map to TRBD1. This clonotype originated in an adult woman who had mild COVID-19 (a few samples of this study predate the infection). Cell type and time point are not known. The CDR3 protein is CASSLTKGLRDRGLPSTDTQYF. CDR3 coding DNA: TGTGCCAGCAGCCTCACTAAGGGCCTCCGGGACAGGGGTCTCCCTAGCACAGATACGCAGTATTTT.